The 19 T cell receptor beta chains below were found in one sample sequenced in a study of CD8+ T cells in alopecia areata. RNA was extracted and reverse transcribed into cDNA as the sequencing template. Sequencing was performed with immunoSEQ multiplex PCR; in TCRdb, only in-frame clones are kept and a portion is missing. The data contain 95,000 to 150,000 clones, 50% to 55% of them singletons. Sample treatment: oral pan-JAK inhibitor, 5-10 mg twice daily. The sample here was CD4+ T cells sorted from blood, taken at week 4, from a patient treated with tofacitinib. These receptors came from a human donor with alopecia areata.

The chain employs TRBV30 and TRBJ1-1; unclear D gene. Trimming removed 4 bases from V and 1 base from J, with 13 bases in between. The germline V gene encodes CDR1 GTSNPN and CDR2 SVGIG (reference sequence). There are 14 residues in the CDR3. Here the CDR3 DNA reads TGTGCCTGGACCCTCATGCGGGGGAACACTGAAGCTTTCTTT. This encodes CAWTLMRGNTEAFF.

The rearrangement uses TRBV5-4 and TRBJ2-6; D possibly uses TRBD1 or TRBD2 (7 bases each). The CDR3 totals 19 residues. V shed 3 bases and J shed 0 bases, with 19 bases lying between them. The germline V gene has CDR1 SGHNT and CDR2 YYREEE (reference sequence). The CDR3 loop reads CASSYHAGGAGSGANVLTF. The CDR3 DNA is TGTGCCAGCAGCTACCACGCAGGGGGGGCCGGCTCTGGGGCCAACGTCCTGACTTTC.

This clone was counted a single time. This rearrangement joins TRBV30 to TRBJ1-5; TRBD1 might be the D (6 bases). V was trimmed by 0 bases and J by 7 bases, leaving 13 bases between them. CDR1 is GTSNPN, CDR2 SVGIG, per germline (reference sequence). This CDR3 comprises 14 residues. The CDR3 nucleotides are TGTGCCTGGAGTGTAGAGGGACAAGGGCAGCCCCAGCATTTT. It encodes CAWSVEGQGQPQHF.

This clone was seen more than once but under ten times. DNA for the CDR3: TGCAGCGTTGAGTCTGGGTATGGCATTCAGTACTTC. Protein sequence: CSVESGYGIQYF. The chain carries TRBV29-1 and TRBJ2-4, with D uncertain. CDR1 and CDR2 from the germline V gene are SQVTM and ANQGSEA. The CDR3 is 12 amino acids. The V and J ends lost 3 bases and 9 bases respectively, with 12 bases between them.

J is TRBJ2-3 and V is TRBV29-1; TRBD1 matches 7 bases. V was pared by 5 bases and J by 2 bases, with 4 bases of the junction left unmatched. The CDR3 is 13 residues long. Germline CDR1 is SQVTM and CDR2 is ANQGSEA. DNA of the CDR3: TGCAGCGTTTTGGACAGGTCCACAGATACGCAGTATTTT. Protein product: CSVLDRSTDTQYF.

The sample holds a few counts of this clone. The chain couples TRBV25-1 to TRBJ2-5; TRBD2 aligns across 8 bases. Per the germline V gene, CDR1 is MGHDK and CDR2 is SYGVNS. With V trimmed by 6 bases and J by 5 bases, 11 bases remained unmatched. The length of the CDR3 is 15 residues. CDR3 nucleotide sequence: TGTGCCAGCAGATTCCTGGCGGGGGGATCGGAGACCCAGTACTTC. Translating gives CASRFLAGGSETQYF.

CDR3 nucleotide sequence: TGTGCCGCGTCCGGGACGCTTTCTGGAGATACGCAGTATTTT. This codes for CAASGTLSGDTQYF. The rearrangement uses TRBV30 and TRBJ2-3; TRBD1 or TRBD2 may be the D gene (5 bases each). CDR3 length: 14 amino acids. Germline values: CDR1 GTSNPN, CDR2 SVGIG (reference sequence). V was cut by 8 bases and J by 5 bases, with 20 bases left in between. Full variable domain (rest looked up from reference TRBV30 and TRBJ2-3): SQTIHQWPATLVQPVGSPLSLECTVEGTSNPNLYWYRQAAGRGLQLLFYSVGIGQISSEVPQNLSASRPQDRQFILSSKKLLLSDSGFYLCAASGTLSGDTQYFGPGTRLTVL.

J is TRBJ2-1 and V is TRBV20-1; no clear D. The CDR3 totals 11 residues. V was trimmed by 5 bases and J by 9 bases, leaving 11 bases between them. Looked up from germline, CDR1 is DFQATT and CDR2 is SNEGSKA (reference sequence). CDR3 region: CSAGNRGEQFF. CDR3 in DNA: TGCAGTGCTGGAAACCGCGGTGAGCAGTTCTTC.

DNA of the CDR3: TGTGCCAGCAGCCTATTGATGAACACTGAAGCTTTCTTT. Amino acids: CASSLLMNTEAFF. The chain recombines TRBV7-3 with TRBJ1-1; D is unclear. The length of the CDR3 is 13 residues. The germline V and J ends were trimmed by 5 bases and 0 bases, with 7 bases remaining between them. Germline V CDR1 and CDR2: SGHTA, FQGTGA.

This rearrangement joins TRBV6-6 to TRBJ1-6; D is unclear. Trimming took 6 bases from V and 0 from J, leaving 6 bases between them. Per the germline V gene, CDR1 is MNHNY and CDR2 is SVGAGI (reference sequence). The CDR3 runs to 14 residues. In DNA form, the CDR3 reads TGTGCCAGCAGCCGGAGCTCCTATAATTCACCCCTCCACTTT. Translation: CASSRSSYNSPLHF.

CDR3 loop: CASSPRVGAFF. The CDR3 DNA reads TGTGCCAGCAGCCCCCGTGTAGGGGCTTTCTTT. This chain uses TRBV14 with TRBJ1-1; unclear D gene. This CDR3 has 11 amino acids. V lost 4 bases to trimming and J lost 11 bases, with 11 bases between them. The germline CDR1 and CDR2 sequences are SGHDN and FVKESK. Full variable domain (remainder filled in from reference TRBV14 and TRBJ1-1): EAGVTQFPSHSVIEKGQTVTLRCDPISGHDNLYWYRRVMGKEIKFLLHFVKESKQDESGMPNNRFLAERTGGTYSTLKVQPAELEDSGVYFCASSPRVGAFFGQGTRLTVV.

The chain employs TRBV29-1 and TRBJ1-2; D is ambiguous. CDR3 size: 12 residues. Germline CDR1 is SQVTM and CDR2 is ANQGSEA. V dropped 4 bases and J dropped 4 bases, with 10 bases sitting between them. CDR3 loop: CSVASQIYGYTF. The CDR3 nucleotides read TGCAGCGTTGCGTCCCAGATCTATGGCTACACCTTC.

This clone has only one observation. DNA for the CDR3: TGTGCCAGCAGTGAGGTCGGGAAATCTGGAAACACCATATATTTT. Amino acids: CASSEVGKSGNTIYF. The rearrangement links TRBV25-1 to TRBJ1-3; D is unclear. Trimming took 3 bases from V and 1 from J, leaving 10 bases between them. The CDR3 has 15 residues. Germline V gives CDR1 MGHDK, CDR2 SYGVNS. Combining the CDR3 with reference TRBV25-1 and TRBJ1-3 gives the whole variable domain EADIYQTPRYLVIGTGKKITLECSQTMGHDKMYWYQQDPGMELHLIHYSYGVNSTEKGDLSSESTVSRIRTEHFPLTLESARPSHTSQYLCASSEVGKSGNTIYFGEGSWLTVV.

V and J are TRBV30 and TRBJ2-3, with D possibly TRBD1 on 6 matching bases. Trimming removed 1 base at V and 3 bases at J, with 8 bases between. The CDR3 consists of 13 residues. Germline loops: CDR1 GTSNPN, CDR2 SVGIG (reference sequence). In DNA, the CDR3 is TGTGCCTGGAGTGAGGGGACAACAGATACGCAGTATTTT. Protein: CAWSEGTTDTQYF.

This clone was picked up a small number of times. The CDR3 DNA reads as TGTGCCTGGAGAGCGGGACAGCCTGTTTGGGAGCAGTTCTTC. Its protein is CAWRAGQPVWEQFF. The chain combines TRBV30 with TRBJ2-1; D is tentatively TRBD1 or TRBD2 (7 bases each). Germline CDR1 and CDR2: GTSNPN and SVGIG (reference sequence). The CDR3 is 14 amino acids. With 3 bases removed from V and 10 bases from J, the gap between germline ends came to 19 bases.

The table lists this clone with a few counts. The V gene is TRBV5-1, the J gene TRBJ1-5; no definite D call. This CDR3 spans 15 amino acids. The germline V gene encodes CDR1 SGHRS and CDR2 YFSETQ. V lost 0 bases and J 9 bases, leaving 16 bases between the germline ends. CDR3 coding DNA: TGCGCCAGCAGCTTGGCCGGATTAGGGCTTTCGCCCCAGCATTTT. Protein sequence: CASSLAGLGLSPQHF.

This clone was detected ten times or more. J is TRBJ1-5 and V is TRBV2; tentatively, D is TRBD1 (5 bases). Between the trimmed V and J ends, which lost 5 bases and 5 bases, there was a span of 13 bases. This CDR3 is 14 amino acids long. Looked up from germline, CDR1 is SNHLY and CDR2 is FYNNEI. Here the CDR3 reads CASSPQGVYQPQHF. The CDR3 DNA is TGTGCCAGCAGTCCGCAGGGAGTTTATCAGCCCCAGCATTTT.

The V call is TRBV2, the J call TRBJ2-3; D uncertain. The germline V gene has CDR1 SNHLY and CDR2 FYNNEI. V was shortened by 5 bases and J by 5 bases, with 5 bases between the two germline ends. CDR3 length equals 11 residues. The CDR3 loop is CASSYKDTQYF. CDR3 coding DNA: TGTGCCAGCAGTTATAAAGATACGCAGTATTTT.

This chain joins TRBV11-2 and TRBJ2-3; the D is unclear. Germline assignment: CDR1 SGHAT and CDR2 FQNNGV. The CDR3 extends over 13 amino acids. Trimming cost V 1 base and J 2 bases, with 4 bases left between them. The CDR3 sequence: CASSLGFTDTQYF. CDR3 coding DNA: TGTGCCAGCAGCTTAGGATTCACAGATACGCAGTATTTT.